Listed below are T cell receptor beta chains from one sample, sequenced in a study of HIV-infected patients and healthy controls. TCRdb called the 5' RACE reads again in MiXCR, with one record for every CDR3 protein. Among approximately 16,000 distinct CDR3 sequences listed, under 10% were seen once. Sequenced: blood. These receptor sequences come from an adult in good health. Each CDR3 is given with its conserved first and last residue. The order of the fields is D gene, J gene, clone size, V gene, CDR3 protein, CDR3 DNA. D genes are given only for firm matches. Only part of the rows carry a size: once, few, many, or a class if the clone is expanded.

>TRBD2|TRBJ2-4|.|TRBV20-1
CSARGVGSGSLTKNIQYF
TGCAGTGCTAGAGGGGTCGGTAGCGGGAGTCTGACCAAAAACATTCAGTACTTC
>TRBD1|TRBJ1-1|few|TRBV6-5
CASRPTGMNTEAFF
TGTGCCAGCAGACCGACAGGGATGAACACTGAAGCTTTCTTT
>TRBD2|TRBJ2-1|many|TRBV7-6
CASSSSSGFDDIEQFF
TGTGCCAGCTCCTCCTCTAGCGGGTTCGATGATATTGAGCAGTTCTTC
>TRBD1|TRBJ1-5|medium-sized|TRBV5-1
CASSFNRGGNQPQHF
TGCGCCAGCAGCTTTAACAGGGGAGGCAATCAGCCCCAGCATTTT
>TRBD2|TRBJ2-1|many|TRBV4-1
CASSQVAGGPYEQFF
TGCGCCAGCAGCCAAGTCGCGGGAGGGCCGTATGAGCAGTTCTTC
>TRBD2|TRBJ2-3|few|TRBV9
CASSPVLAGGADTQYF
TGTGCCAGCAGCCCCGTCCTAGCGGGAGGGGCAGATACGCAGTATTTT
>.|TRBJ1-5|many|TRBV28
CASSHLSWQGTASNQPQHF
TGTGCCAGCAGCCACTTGTCGTGGCAGGGGACGGCCAGCAATCAGCCCCAGCATTTT
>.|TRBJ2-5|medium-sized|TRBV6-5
CASSSGPGTQYF
TGTGCCAGCAGTAGCGGGCCGGGGACCCAGTACTTC
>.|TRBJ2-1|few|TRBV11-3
CASSPLRSSNEQFF
TGTGCCAGCAGCCCCCTCAGGTCCAGCAATGAGCAGTTCTTC
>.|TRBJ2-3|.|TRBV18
CASSRTNPDTQYF
TGTGCCAGCTCACGGACGAACCCAGATACGCAGTATTTT
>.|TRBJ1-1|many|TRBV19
CASSTTPWGDTEAFF
TGTGCCAGTAGTACAACGCCCTGGGGGGACACTGAAGCTTTCTTT
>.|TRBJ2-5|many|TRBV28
CASSHKETQYF
TGTGCCAGCAGCCATAAAGAGACCCAGTACTTC
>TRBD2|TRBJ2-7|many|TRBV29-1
CSVEGGSDNSYEQYF
TGCAGCGTTGAGGGGGGGAGCGACAACTCCTACGAGCAGTACTTC
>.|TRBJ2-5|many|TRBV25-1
CASSELVRDALRETQYF
TGTGCCAGCAGTGAACTGGTCCGGGACGCCCTGAGAGAGACCCAGTACTTC
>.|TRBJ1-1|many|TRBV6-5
CASSYRGYLAEAFF
TGTGCCAGCAGTTATCGGGGGTATTTGGCTGAAGCTTTCTTT
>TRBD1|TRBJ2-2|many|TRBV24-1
CATSVSPLGDRGSGNTGELFF
TGTGCCACCAGTGTCTCCCCGTTGGGGGACAGGGGATCAGGGAACACCGGGGAGCTGTTTTTT
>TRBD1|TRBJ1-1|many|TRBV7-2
CASSGQGAVTEAFF
TGTGCCAGCTCCGGACAGGGGGCGGTTACTGAAGCTTTCTTT
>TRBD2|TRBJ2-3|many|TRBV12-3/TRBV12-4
CASSNQRDFTDTQYF
TGTGCCAGCAGTAACCAGCGGGACTTCACAGATACGCAGTATTTT
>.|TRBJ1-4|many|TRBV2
CASREQGRELFF
TGTGCCAGCAGGGAACAGGGCCGGGAACTGTTTTTT
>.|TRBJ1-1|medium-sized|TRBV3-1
CASSQRGGTEAFF
TGTGCCAGCAGCCAAAGGGGCGGCACTGAAGCTTTCTTT
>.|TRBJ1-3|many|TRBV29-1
CSVGFRGLTGNTIYF
TGCAGCGTTGGATTTCGGGGGTTGACTGGAAACACCATATATTTT
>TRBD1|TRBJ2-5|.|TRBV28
CASSLYSGQVEETQYF
TGTGCCAGCAGTTTGTATTCCGGACAGGTCGAAGAGACCCAGTACTTC
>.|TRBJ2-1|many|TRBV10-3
CAINGLAPYNEQFF
TGTGCCATCAACGGACTCGCTCCCTACAATGAGCAGTTCTTC
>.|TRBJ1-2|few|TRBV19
CASSPTVRWGYTF
TGTGCCAGTAGTCCGACAGTCCGCTGGGGCTACACCTTC
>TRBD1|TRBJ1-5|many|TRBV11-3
CASSQEEGQGNQPQHF
TGTGCCAGCAGCCAGGAGGAGGGACAGGGCAATCAGCCCCAGCATTTT
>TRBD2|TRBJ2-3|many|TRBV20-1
CSATSGSLLGTQYF
TGCAGTGCAACTAGCGGGTCCTTGTTGGGTACGCAGTATTTT
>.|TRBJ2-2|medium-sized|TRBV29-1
CSVEWGTGELFF
TGCAGCGTTGAATGGGGGACCGGGGAGCTGTTTTTT
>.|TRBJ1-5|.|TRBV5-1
CASSKGGFDQPQHF
TGCGCCAGCAGTAAAGGGGGGTTCGATCAGCCCCAGCATTTT
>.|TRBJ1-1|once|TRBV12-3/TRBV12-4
CASRQQGAGEAFF
TGTGCCAGCAGGCAACAGGGAGCCGGAGAAGCTTTCTTT
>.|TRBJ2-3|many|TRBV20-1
CSASSGAADTQYF
TGCAGTGCTAGCTCGGGCGCCGCAGATACGCAGTATTTT
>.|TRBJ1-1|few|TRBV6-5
CASSRPGQNTEAFF
TGTGCCAGCAGTCGTCCTGGACAGAACACTGAAGCTTTCTTT
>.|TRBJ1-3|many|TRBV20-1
CSAFAYVRNTIYF
TGCAGTGCTTTCGCGTACGTGAGAAACACCATATATTTT
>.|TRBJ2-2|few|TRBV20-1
CSAGIDTGELFF
TGCAGTGCCGGGATCGACACCGGGGAGCTGTTTTTT
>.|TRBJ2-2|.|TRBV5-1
CASSSRVSTGELFF
TGCGCCAGCAGCTCTAGAGTCTCCACCGGGGAGCTGTTTTTT
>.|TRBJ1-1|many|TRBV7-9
CASSLPGQLNTEAFF
TGTGCCAGCAGCTTACCCGGACAGCTGAACACTGAAGCTTTCTTT
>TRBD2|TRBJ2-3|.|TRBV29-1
CSVRTSDAQYF
TGCAGCGTGAGGACTAGTGATGCGCAGTATTTT
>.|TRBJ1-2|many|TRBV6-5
CATRGGHGYTF
TGTGCCACCCGCGGGGGGCATGGCTACACCTTC
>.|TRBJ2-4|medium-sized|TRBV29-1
CSVRDTQNIQYF
TGCAGCGTTAGGGACACACAAAACATTCAGTACTTC
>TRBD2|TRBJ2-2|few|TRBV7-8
CASSWVLAGVKGTGELFF
TGTGCCAGCAGCTGGGTTCTAGCGGGAGTTAAGGGGACCGGGGAGCTGTTTTTT
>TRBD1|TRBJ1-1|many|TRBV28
CASSTPGTGFTEAFF
TGTGCCAGCAGTACACCCGGGACAGGGTTCACTGAAGCTTTCTTT
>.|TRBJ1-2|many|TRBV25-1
CASSEVGGYGYTF
TGTGCCAGCAGTGAGGTGGGGGGCTATGGCTACACCTTC
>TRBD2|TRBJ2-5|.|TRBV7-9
CASSQTSLAVPQETQYF
TGTGCCAGCAGTCAAACCTCTCTAGCGGTTCCCCAAGAGACCCAGTACTTC
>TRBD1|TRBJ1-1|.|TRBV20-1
CRRRGRDTEAFF
TGCAGAAGGAGGGGGCGCGACACTGAAGCTTTCTTT
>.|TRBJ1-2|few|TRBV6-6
CASQAGYGYTF
TGTGCCAGCCAGGCGGGCTATGGCTACACCTTC
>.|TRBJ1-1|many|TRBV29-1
CSGSTTGTEAFF
TGCAGCGGGTCAACTACCGGCACTGAAGCTTTCTTT
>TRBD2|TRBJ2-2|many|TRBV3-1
CASSPPSGSLGGELFF
TGTGCCAGCAGCCCCCCAAGCGGGAGCTTGGGCGGGGAGCTGTTTTTT
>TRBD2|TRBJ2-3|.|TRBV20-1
CSAPTREGQVGSDTQYF
TGCAGTGCACCTACACGGGAGGGCCAGGTTGGTTCAGATACGCAGTATTTT
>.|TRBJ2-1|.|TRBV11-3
CASSLQLGDTEQFF
TGTGCCAGCAGCTTACAGTTAGGGGATACTGAGCAGTTCTTC
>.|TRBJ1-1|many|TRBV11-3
CASRGRGYTEAFF
TGTGCCAGCAGGGGAAGGGGGTACACTGAAGCTTTCTTT
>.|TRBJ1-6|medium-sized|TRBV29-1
CSVEWLTNSPLHF
TGCAGCGTTGAGTGGCTTACTAATTCACCCCTCCACTTT
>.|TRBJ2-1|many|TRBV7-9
CASSSLSYNEQFF
TGTGCCAGCAGCTCGTTGTCCTACAATGAGCAGTTCTTC
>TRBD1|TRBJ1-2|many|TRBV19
CASSPSGTGSDGYTF
TGTGCCAGTAGTCCGAGCGGGACAGGGTCGGATGGCTACACCTTC
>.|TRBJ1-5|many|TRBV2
CASRLGGYVPQHF
TGTGCCAGCAGGCTTGGGGGTTACGTTCCCCAGCATTTT
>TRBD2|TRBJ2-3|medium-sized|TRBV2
CASDTGGMDTQYF
TGTGCCAGCGACACGGGAGGGATGGATACGCAGTATTTT
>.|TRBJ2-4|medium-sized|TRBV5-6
CASRGQSEIQYF
TGTGCCAGCAGAGGACAGTCCGAGATTCAGTACTTC
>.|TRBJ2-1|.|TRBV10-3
CAISETGREQFF
TGTGCCATCAGTGAGACGGGTCGTGAGCAGTTCTTC
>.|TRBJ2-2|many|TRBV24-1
CATGRGGAGELFF
TGTGCCACCGGCCGAGGGGGAGCCGGGGAGCTGTTTTTT
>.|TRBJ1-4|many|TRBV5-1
CASSVGDSNEKLFF
TGCGCCAGCAGCGTTGGGGATAGCAATGAAAAACTGTTTTTT
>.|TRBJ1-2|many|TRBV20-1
CSAVQETYGYTF
TGCAGTGCTGTACAGGAGACCTATGGCTACACCTTC
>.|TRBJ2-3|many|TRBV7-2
CASSPVAHDTDTQYF
TGTGCCAGCAGCCCAGTAGCCCACGACACAGATACGCAGTATTTT